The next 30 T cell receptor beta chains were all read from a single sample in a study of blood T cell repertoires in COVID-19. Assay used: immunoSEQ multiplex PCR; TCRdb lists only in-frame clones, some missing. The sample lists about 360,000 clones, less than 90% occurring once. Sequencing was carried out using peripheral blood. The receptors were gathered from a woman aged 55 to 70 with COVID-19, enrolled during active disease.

CDR3 in DNA: TGTGCCTGGAGGACGGGAGGCAGCACAGATACGCAGTATTTT. Translating gives CAWRTGGSTDTQYF. V gene TRBV30 combines with J gene TRBJ2-3; TRBD2 matches 7 bases. Germline loops: CDR1 GTSNPN, CDR2 SVGIG (reference sequence). There are 14 residues in the CDR3. J gave up 0 bases and V 3 bases, and 3 bases lay outside the gene matches.

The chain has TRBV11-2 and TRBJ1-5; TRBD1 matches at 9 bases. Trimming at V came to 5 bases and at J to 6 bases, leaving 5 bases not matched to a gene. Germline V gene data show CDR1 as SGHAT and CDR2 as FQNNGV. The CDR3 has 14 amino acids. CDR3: CASSRGQGTQPQHF. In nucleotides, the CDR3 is TGTGCCAGCAGCCGCGGACAGGGGACTCAGCCCCAGCATTTT.

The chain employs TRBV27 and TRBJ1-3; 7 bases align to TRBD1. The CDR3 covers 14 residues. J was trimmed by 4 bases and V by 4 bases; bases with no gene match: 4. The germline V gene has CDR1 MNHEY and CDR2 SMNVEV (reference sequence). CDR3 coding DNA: TGTGCCAGCAGTTCGAGGGGGCGAGGAAACACCATATATTTT. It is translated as CASSSRGRGNTIYF.

The CDR3 bases are TGTGCCAGCAGCTTGATGGGGGGCCAAGAGACCCAGTACTTC. It encodes CASSLMGGQETQYF. The chain carries TRBV7-3 and TRBJ2-5; the D gene is possibly TRBD2 (6 bases). Trimming took 3 bases from V and 1 from J, leaving 9 bases between them. Germline assignment: CDR1 SGHTA and CDR2 FQGTGA. This CDR3 contains 14 residues.

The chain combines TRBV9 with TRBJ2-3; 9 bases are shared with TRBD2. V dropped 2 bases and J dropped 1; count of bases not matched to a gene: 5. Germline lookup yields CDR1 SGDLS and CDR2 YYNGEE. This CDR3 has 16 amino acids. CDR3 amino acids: CASSVAVAGGTDTQYF. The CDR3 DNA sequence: TGTGCCAGCAGCGTGGCAGTAGCGGGGGGCACAGATACGCAGTATTTT. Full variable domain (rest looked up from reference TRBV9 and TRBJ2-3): DSGVTQTPKHLITATGQRVTLRCSPRSGDLSVYWYQQSLDQGLQFLIQYYNGEERAKGNILERFSAQQFPDLHSELNLSSLELGDSALYFCASSVAVAGGTDTQYFGPGTRLTVL.

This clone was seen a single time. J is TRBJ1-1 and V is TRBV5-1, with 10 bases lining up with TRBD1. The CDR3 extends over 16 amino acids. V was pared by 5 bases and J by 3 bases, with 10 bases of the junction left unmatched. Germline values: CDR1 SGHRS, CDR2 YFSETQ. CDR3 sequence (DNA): TGCGCCAGCAGGGCCGGGACAGGGGTAGGGTACACTGAAGCTTTCTTT. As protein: CASRAGTGVGYTEAFF. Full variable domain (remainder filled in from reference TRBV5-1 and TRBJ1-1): KAGVTQTPRYLIKTRGQQVTLSCSPISGHRSVSWYQQTPGQGLQFLFEYFSETQRNKGNFPGRFSGRQFSNSRSEMNVSTLELGDSALYLCASRAGTGVGYTEAFFGQGTRLTVV.

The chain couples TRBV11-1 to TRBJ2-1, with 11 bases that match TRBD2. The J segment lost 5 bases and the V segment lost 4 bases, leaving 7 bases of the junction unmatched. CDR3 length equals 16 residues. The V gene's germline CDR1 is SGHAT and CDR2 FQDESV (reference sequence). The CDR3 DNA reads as TGTGCCAGCAGCTATCCGACTAGCGGGGAAAACAATGAGCAGTTCTTC. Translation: CASSYPTSGENNEQFF.

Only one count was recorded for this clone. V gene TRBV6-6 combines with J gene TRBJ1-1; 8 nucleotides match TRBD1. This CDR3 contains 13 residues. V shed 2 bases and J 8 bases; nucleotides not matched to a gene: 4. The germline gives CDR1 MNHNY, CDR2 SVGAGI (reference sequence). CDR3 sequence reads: CASSYGQGAEAFF. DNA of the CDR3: TGTGCCAGCAGTTACGGGCAGGGGGCCGAAGCTTTCTTT.

This CDR3 reads CASSLGHTKENEQFF. For the CDR3, the DNA is TGTGCCAGCAGCTTAGGACATACGAAGGAAAATGAGCAGTTCTTC. V and J are TRBV7-9 and TRBJ2-1; unclear D gene. The CDR3 has 15 amino acids. Trimming pared 1 base from V and 7 bases from J, leaving 14 bases between. Germline CDR1 reads SEHNR; CDR2 reads FQNEAQ (reference sequence).

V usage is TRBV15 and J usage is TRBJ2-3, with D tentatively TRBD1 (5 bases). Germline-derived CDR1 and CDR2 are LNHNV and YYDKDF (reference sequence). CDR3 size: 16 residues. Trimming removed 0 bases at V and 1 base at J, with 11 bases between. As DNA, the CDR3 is TGTGCCACCAGCAGAGATTCAGGGTGGCGCACAGATACGCAGTATTTT. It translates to CATSRDSGWRTDTQYF.

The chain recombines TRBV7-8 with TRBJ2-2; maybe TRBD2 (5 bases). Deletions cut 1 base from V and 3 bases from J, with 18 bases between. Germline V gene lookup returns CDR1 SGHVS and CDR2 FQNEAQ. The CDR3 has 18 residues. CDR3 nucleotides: TGTGCCAGCAGCTTAGAGTCGTATAGGCTGGAGGACACCGGGGAGCTGTTTTTT. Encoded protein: CASSLESYRLEDTGELFF.

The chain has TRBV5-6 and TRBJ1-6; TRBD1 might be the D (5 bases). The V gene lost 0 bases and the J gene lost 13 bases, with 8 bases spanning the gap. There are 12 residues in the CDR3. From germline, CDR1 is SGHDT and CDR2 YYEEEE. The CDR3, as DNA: TGTGCCAGCAGCTTGGACGGGGGGCCCCTCCACTTT. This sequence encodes CASSLDGGPLHF.

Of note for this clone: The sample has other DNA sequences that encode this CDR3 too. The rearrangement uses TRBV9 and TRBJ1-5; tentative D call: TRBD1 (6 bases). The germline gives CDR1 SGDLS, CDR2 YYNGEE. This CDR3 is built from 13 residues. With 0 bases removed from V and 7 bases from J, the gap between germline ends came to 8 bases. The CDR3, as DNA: TGTGCCAGCAGCGTAGCAGGGGCCCAGCCCCAGCATTTT. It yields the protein CASSVAGAQPQHF.

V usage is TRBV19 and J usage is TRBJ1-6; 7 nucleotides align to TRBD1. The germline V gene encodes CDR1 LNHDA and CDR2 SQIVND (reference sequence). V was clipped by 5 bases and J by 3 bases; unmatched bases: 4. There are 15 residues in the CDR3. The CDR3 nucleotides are TGTGCCAGTAGTCCGGGACAGTTCTATAATTCACCCCTCCACTTT. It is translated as CASSPGQFYNSPLHF.

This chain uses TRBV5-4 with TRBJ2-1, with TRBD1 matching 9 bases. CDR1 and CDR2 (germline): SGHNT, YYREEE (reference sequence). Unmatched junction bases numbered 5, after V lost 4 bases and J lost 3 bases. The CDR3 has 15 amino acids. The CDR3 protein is CASSRQGEFYNEQFF. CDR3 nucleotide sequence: TGTGCCAGCAGCAGACAGGGGGAATTCTACAATGAGCAGTTCTTC.

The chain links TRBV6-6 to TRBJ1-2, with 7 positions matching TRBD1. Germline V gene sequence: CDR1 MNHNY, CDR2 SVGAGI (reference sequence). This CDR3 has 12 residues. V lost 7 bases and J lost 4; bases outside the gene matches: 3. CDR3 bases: TGTGCCAGCACCCCAGGGGGCTATGGCTACACCTTC. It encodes CASTPGGYGYTF.

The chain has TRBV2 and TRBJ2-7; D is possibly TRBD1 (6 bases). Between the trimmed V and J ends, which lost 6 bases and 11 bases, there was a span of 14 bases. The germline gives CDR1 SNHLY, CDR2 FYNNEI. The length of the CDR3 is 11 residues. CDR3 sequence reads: CASSLDSFKYF. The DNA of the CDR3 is TGTGCCAGCAGCCTGGACAGCTTTAAGTACTTC.

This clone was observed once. CDR3 nucleotides: TGTGCCAGCAGCTTATCCGGGACAGGGGGGGACGAGCAGTACTTC. Protein: CASSLSGTGGDEQYF. V is TRBV5-4 and J is TRBJ2-7, with 11 bases that match TRBD1. Germline trimming cut 2 bases from V and 5 bases from J; bases unmatched to any gene: 6. CDR1 and CDR2 (germline): SGHNT, YYREEE (reference sequence). The CDR3 contains 15 residues.

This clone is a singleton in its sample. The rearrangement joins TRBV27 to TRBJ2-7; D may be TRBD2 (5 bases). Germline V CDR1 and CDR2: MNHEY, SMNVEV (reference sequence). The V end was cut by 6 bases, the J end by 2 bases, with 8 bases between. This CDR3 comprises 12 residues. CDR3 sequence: CASRTGTYEQYF. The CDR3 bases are TGTGCCAGCAGGACGGGAACCTACGAGCAGTACTTC.

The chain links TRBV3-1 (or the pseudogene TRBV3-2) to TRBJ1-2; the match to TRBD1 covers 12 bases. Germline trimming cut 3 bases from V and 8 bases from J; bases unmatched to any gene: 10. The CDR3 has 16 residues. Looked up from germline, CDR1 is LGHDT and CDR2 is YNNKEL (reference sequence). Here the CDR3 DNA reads TGTGCCAGCAGCCAGGCTTCGGGACAGGGGGCGCAAGGCTACACCTTC. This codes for CASSQASGQGAQGYTF.

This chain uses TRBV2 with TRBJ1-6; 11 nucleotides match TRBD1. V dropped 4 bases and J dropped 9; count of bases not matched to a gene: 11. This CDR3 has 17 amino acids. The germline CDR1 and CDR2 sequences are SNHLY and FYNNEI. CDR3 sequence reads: CASSVLGQGGKGSPLHF. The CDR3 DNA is TGTGCCAGCAGTGTTCTGGGACAGGGGGGAAAGGGTTCACCCCTCCACTTT.

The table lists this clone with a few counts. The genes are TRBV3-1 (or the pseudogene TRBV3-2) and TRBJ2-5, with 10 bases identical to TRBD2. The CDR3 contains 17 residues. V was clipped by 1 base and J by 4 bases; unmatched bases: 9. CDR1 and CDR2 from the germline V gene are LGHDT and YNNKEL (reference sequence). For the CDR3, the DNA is TGTGCCAGCAGCCAAGTGTCTCGCTCTAGCGGGGGAGAGACCCAGTACTTC. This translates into CASSQVSRSSGGETQYF.

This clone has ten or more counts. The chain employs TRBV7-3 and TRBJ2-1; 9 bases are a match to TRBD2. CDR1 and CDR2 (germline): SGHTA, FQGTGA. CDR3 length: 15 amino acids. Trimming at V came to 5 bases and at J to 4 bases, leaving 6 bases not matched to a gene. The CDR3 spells CASSPGSGGYNEQFF. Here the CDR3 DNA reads TGTGCCAGCAGCCCGGGGAGCGGGGGGTACAATGAGCAGTTCTTC.

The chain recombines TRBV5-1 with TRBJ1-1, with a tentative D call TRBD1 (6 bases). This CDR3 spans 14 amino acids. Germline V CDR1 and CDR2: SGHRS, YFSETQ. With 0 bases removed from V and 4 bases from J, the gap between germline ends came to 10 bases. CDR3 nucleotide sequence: TGCGCCAGCAGCTTGGAGGTCAGGGGCACTGAAGCTTTCTTT. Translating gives CASSLEVRGTEAFF.

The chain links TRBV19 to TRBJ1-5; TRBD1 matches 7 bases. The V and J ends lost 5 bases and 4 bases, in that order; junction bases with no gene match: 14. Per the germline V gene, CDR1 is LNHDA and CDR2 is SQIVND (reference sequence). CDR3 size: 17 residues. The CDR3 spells CASSSQTGTALNQPQHF. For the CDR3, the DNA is TGTGCCAGTAGTTCCCAAACCGGGACAGCCTTAAATCAGCCCCAGCATTTT.

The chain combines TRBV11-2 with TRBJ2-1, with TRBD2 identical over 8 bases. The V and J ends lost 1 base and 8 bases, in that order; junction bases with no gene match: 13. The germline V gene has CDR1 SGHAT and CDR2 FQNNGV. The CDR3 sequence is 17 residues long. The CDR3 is CASSLGSVAGGRYEQFF. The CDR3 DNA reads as TGTGCCAGCAGCTTAGGTAGCGTTGCGGGGGGTCGGTATGAGCAGTTCTTC. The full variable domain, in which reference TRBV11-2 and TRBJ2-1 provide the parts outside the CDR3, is EAGVAQSPRYKIIEKRQSVAFWCNPISGHATLYWYQQILGQGPKLLIQFQNNGVVDDSQLPKDRFSAERLKGVDSTLKIQPAKLEDSAVYLCASSLGSVAGGRYEQFFGPGTRLTVL.

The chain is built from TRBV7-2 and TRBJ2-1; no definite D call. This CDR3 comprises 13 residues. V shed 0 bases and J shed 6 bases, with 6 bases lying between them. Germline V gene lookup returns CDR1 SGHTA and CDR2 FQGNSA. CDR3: CASSLAVVNEQFF. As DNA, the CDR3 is TGTGCCAGCAGCTTAGCGGTAGTCAATGAGCAGTTCTTC. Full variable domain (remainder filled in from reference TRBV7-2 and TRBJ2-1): GAGVSQSPSNKVTEKGKDVELRCDPISGHTALYWYRQSLGQGLEFLIYFQGNSAPDKSGLPSDRFSAERTGGSVSTLTIQRTQQEDSAVYLCASSLAVVNEQFFGPGTRLTVL.

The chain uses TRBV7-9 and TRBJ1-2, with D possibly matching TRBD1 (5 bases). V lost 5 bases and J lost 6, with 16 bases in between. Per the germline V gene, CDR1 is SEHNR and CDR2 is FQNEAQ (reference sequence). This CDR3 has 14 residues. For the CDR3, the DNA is TGTGCCAGCAGCATTTTATTAGGGGCGAATGGCTACACCTTC. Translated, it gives CASSILLGANGYTF.

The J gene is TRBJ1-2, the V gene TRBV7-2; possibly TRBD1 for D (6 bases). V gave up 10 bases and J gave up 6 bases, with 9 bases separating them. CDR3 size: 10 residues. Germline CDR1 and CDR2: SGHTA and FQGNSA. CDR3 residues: CAIQGNGYTF. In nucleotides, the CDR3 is TGTGCCATTCAGGGGAATGGCTACACCTTC.

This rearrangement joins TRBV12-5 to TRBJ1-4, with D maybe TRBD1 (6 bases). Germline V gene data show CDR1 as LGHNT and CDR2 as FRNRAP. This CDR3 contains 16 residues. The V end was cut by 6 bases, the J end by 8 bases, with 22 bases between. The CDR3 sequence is CASGRNPGARGEKLFF. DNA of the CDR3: TGTGCTAGTGGCAGAAACCCAGGGGCGCGGGGGGAAAAACTGTTTTTT.